This entry lists 16 T cell receptor beta chains sequenced from one sample in a study of T cell responses to AZD1222 COVID-19 vaccine. Clones were sequenced by immunoSEQ multiplex PCR, and TCRdb holds only the in-frame ones, with some missing. Of about 160,000 clones listed, 89% are singletons. The material was peripheral blood, obtained on day 0 of AZD1222 vaccination. The receptor source for this set is an adult in good health.

The rearrangement joins TRBV11-2 to TRBJ2-1; 11 nucleotides align to TRBD2. The CDR3 has 16 residues. The V gene's germline CDR1 is SGHAT and CDR2 FQNNGV. After removal of 5 bases from V and 10 bases from J, the junction contained 13 bases not matched to a gene. The DNA for the CDR3 is TGTGCCAGCAGCACATTAGCGGGAGGGCCGGGAAAGGAGCAGTTCTTC. Translating it yields CASSTLAGGPGKEQFF.

The V and J genes are TRBV30 and TRBJ1-1, with D unclear. Per the germline V gene, CDR1 is GTSNPN and CDR2 is SVGIG (reference sequence). V shed 3 bases and J shed 0 bases, with 14 bases lying between them. This CDR3 is built from 15 residues. CDR3: CAWSRGPRVNTEAFF. CDR3 coding DNA: TGTGCCTGGAGCCGAGGGCCCCGGGTGAACACTGAAGCTTTCTTT.

V usage is TRBV18 and J usage is TRBJ2-2; a possible D gene is TRBD1 (5 bases). Germline V gene sequence: CDR1 KGHSH, CDR2 LQKENI. The CDR3 has 15 amino acids. Deletions cut 4 bases from V and 2 bases from J, with 11 bases between. This chain's CDR3 is CASSQGFSNTGELFF. The CDR3 DNA reads as TGTGCCAGCTCACAGGGGTTTTCTAACACCGGGGAGCTGTTTTTT.

The CDR3 spells CASQFPTGNYGYTF. The CDR3 DNA sequence: TGTGCCAGCCAGTTTCCGACAGGGAACTATGGCTACACCTTC. The chain recombines TRBV28 with TRBJ1-2, with TRBD1 matching 7 bases. J gave up 2 bases and V 8 bases, and 8 bases lay outside the gene matches. There are 14 residues in the CDR3. Germline V gene sequence: CDR1 MDHEN, CDR2 SYDVKM.

The rearrangement joins TRBV11-2 to TRBJ2-3; TRBD1 might be the D (5 bases). Trimming pared 3 bases from V and 1 base from J, leaving 8 bases between. This CDR3 region has 14 residues. Germline CDR1 SGHAT, CDR2 FQNNGV. The CDR3 coding sequence is TGTGCCAGCAGCTTTACACAGGGCACAGATACGCAGTATTTT. As protein: CASSFTQGTDTQYF.

The J gene is TRBJ2-4, the V gene TRBV6-5; D is possibly TRBD1 or TRBD2 (7 bases each). Germline-derived CDR1 and CDR2 are MNHEY and SVGAGI. V was clipped by 6 bases and J by 6 bases, with 15 bases between them. This CDR3 has 14 amino acids. In nucleotides, the CDR3 is TGTGCCAGCAGGCTGACAGGGAGGGCAAACATTCAGTACTTC. Encoded protein: CASRLTGRANIQYF.

J is TRBJ1-5 and V is TRBV21-1; the table names TRBD1, a call not compared with the DNA. TRBV21-1 corresponds to a pseudogene. The CDR3 is made up of 16 amino acids. CDR3 DNA: TGTGCCAGCAGCCTAGCAAGACAGGATAGCAATCAGCCCCAGCATTTT. Amino acids: CASSLARQDSNQPQHF.

The V and J genes are TRBV27 and TRBJ2-1; no clear D. V lost 6 bases and J 4 bases, leaving 37 bases between the germline ends. Germline-derived CDR1 and CDR2 are MNHEY and SMNVEV (reference sequence). The CDR3 sequence is 22 residues long. The CDR3 nucleotides read TGTGCCAGCAGCGAAGGAACGAACCCGTCTCGACGGATTATCGATTCTTACAATGAGCAGTTCTTC. Amino acid sequence: CASSEGTNPSRRIIDSYNEQFF.

The V and J genes are TRBV21-1 and TRBJ2-1; no DNA check was done on the table's D call, TRBD2. TRBV21-1 is a listed pseudogene. The CDR3 extends over 17 amino acids. The chain's CDR3 is CASSKGRPGAPYNEQFF. Written as DNA, the CDR3 is TGTGCCAGCAGCAAGGGCCGCCCGGGAGCCCCCTACAATGAGCAGTTCTTC.

V and J are TRBV7-2 and TRBJ2-1; 7 nucleotides line up with TRBD1. The CDR3 contains 14 residues. Germline CDR1 reads SGHTA; CDR2 reads FQGNSA. Trimming at V came to 3 bases and at J to 4 bases, leaving 3 bases not matched to a gene. CDR3 protein: CASSLDRRYNEQFF. The CDR3 coding sequence is TGTGCCAGCAGCTTGGACAGGCGATACAATGAGCAGTTCTTC.

V usage is TRBV24-1 and J usage is TRBJ2-7; D unclear. In germline, CDR1 is KGHDR, CDR2 SFDVKD. This CDR3 has 13 amino acids. V lost 4 bases and J 2 bases, leaving 8 bases between the germline ends. Here the CDR3 reads CATSDPGTYEQYF. CDR3 bases: TGTGCCACCAGTGACCCTGGCACCTACGAGCAGTACTTC.

The rearrangement uses TRBV24-1 and TRBJ2-1, with TRBD2 matching over 7 bases. Germline CDR1 reads KGHDR; CDR2 reads SFDVKD. The CDR3 is 16 residues long. The V and J ends lost 0 bases and 3 bases, in that order; junction bases with no gene match: 4. As DNA, the CDR3 is TGTGCCACCAGTGATTTGCAGGCTAGCGGCTACAATGAGCAGTTCTTC. This sequence encodes CATSDLQASGYNEQFF.

The V call is TRBV28, the J call TRBJ1-3; 7 nucleotides agree with TRBD1. Trimming at V came to 3 bases and at J to 0 bases, leaving 8 bases not matched to a gene. CDR1 is MDHEN and CDR2 is SYDVKM in the germline V gene. The CDR3 length is 17 residues. CDR3 residues: CASSFYRGWSSGNTIYF. The CDR3 bases are TGTGCCAGCAGTTTTTACAGGGGCTGGAGCTCTGGAAACACCATATATTTT.

The chain is built from TRBV5-1 and TRBJ1-1; 10 bases fit TRBD1. The CDR3 covers 18 residues. The germline V gene has CDR1 SGHRS and CDR2 YFSETQ. J was trimmed by 0 bases and V by 3 bases; bases with no gene match: 11. In DNA form, the CDR3 reads TGCGCCAGCAGCTCTCGACAGGGGGCCTCAGTTGTGAACACTGAAGCTTTCTTT. Translated: CASSSRQGASVVNTEAFF. The full variable domain, its missing parts supplied by reference TRBV5-1 and TRBJ1-1, is KAGVTQTPRYLIKTRGQQVTLSCSPISGHRSVSWYQQTPGQGLQFLFEYFSETQRNKGNFPGRFSGRQFSNSRSEMNVSTLELGDSALYLCASSSRQGASVVNTEAFFGQGTRLTVV.

The table lists this clone with a few counts. The chain has TRBV11-2 and TRBJ2-7; D uncertain. This CDR3 spans 12 amino acids. The germline V gene encodes CDR1 SGHAT and CDR2 FQNNGV. Trimming removed 5 bases from V and 5 bases from J, with 10 bases in between. The CDR3 region has the DNA TGTGCCAGCAGCCCCGCTAGGGACGAGCAGTACTTC. Its translation is CASSPARDEQYF.

The chain links TRBV24-1 to TRBJ1-2; D unresolved. Germline-derived CDR1 and CDR2 are KGHDR and SFDVKD. Deletions cut 5 bases from V and 4 bases from J, with 10 bases between. The CDR3 contains 13 residues. The CDR3 DNA sequence: TGTGCCACCAGTGCGGCTGAGGCCTATGGCTACACCTTC. Its translation is CATSAAEAYGYTF.